These T cell receptor beta chains were read from a single sample in a study of T-cell reconstitution after alpha-beta-depleted transplantation in children. Using its own MiXCR run on the PCR reads, TCRdb lists one record per CDR3 protein. The table records 200,000 to 300,000 distinct CDR3 sequences, 12% of them present only once. The sequencing here drew on PBMCs from the stem cell graft donor, taken from the stem cell graft. Receptor source: a human donor who donated a stem cell graft to a child with acute lymphoblastic leukemia. Both conserved end residues are part of each CDR3. The D gene is left open where the match is weak. Not all rows give a size; the values are once, few, many and, for expanded clones, a class.

j_gene | d_gene | v_gene | abundance | CDR3nt | CDR3aa
TRBJ2-5 | TRBD2 | TRBV10-3 | many | TGTGCCGTTGCCCTAGCGGGGACGGAGACCCAGTACTTC | CAVALAGTETQYF
TRBJ2-2 | . | TRBV7-3 | many | TGTGCCAGCAGCTTATTGCCACAGGGTAGGGAGCTGTTTTTT | CASSLLPQGRELFF
TRBJ2-7 | TRBD2 | TRBV7-2 | many | TGTGCCAGCAGCCCTATGACTAGCGGGCCTTACGAGCAGTACTTC | CASSPMTSGPYEQYF
TRBJ1-1 | . | TRBV7-9 | many | TGTGCCAGCAGCTTGGGGCACTTAATGAACACTGAAGCTTTCTTC | CASSLGHLMNTEAFF
TRBJ2-7 | . | TRBV12-3/TRBV12-4 | many | TGTGCCAGCAGTTTCAATCTTGGCTACGAGCAGTACTTC | CASSFNLGYEQYF
TRBJ2-7 | TRBD2 | TRBV10-3 | many | TGTGCCATCCTGAGCACAAGCGGGGGGTACGAGCAGTACTTC | CAILSTSGGYEQYF
TRBJ2-3 | TRBD2 | TRBV7-2 | few | TGTGCCAGCAGCTTATGGGGGGGAGGCGCAGATACGCAGTATTTT | CASSLWGGGADTQYF
TRBJ2-7 | . | TRBV6-5 | many | TGTGCCAGCAGTTACGGGCGGGATGGCTACGAGCAGTACTTC | CASSYGRDGYEQYF
TRBJ2-7 | . | TRBV7-9 | many | TGTGCCAGCAGCGTTACCGGGGACCACGAGCAGTACTTC | CASSVTGDHEQYF
TRBJ1-1 | TRBD1 | TRBV4-1 | many | TGCGCCAGCAGCCACGACAGACAGGGGCCGAAGAGGGCTTTCTTT | CASSHDRQGPKRAFF
TRBJ2-7 | TRBD2 | TRBV4-3 | many | TGCGCCAGCAGCCAAGAGCTGGCTAGCGGGAGGGCTTACGAGCAGTACTTC | CASSQELASGRAYEQYF
TRBJ2-7 | . | TRBV7-2 | many | TGTGCCAGCAGCTTAGCGGGTACGGGGTTCGTCGAGCAGTACTTC | CASSLAGTGFVEQYF
TRBJ2-7 | . | TRBV29-1 | many | TGCAGCGTTGAAGGGACTTCAACCTACGAGCAGTACTTC | CSVEGTSTYEQYF
TRBJ2-2 | . | TRBV6-6 | many | TGTGCCAGCAGTTACAGGGTGGGCCGGGAGCTGTTTTTT | CASSYRVGRELFF
TRBJ2-3 | TRBD2 | TRBV5-1 | many | TGCGCCAGCACTGCGGGGGGGCGGGGCACAGATACGCAGTATTTT | CASTAGGRGTDTQYF
TRBJ2-5 | TRBD2 | TRBV28 | many | TGTGCCAGCAGTGAGAGAAGGACTAGCGGGAGAGAGACCCAGTACTTC | CASSERRTSGRETQYF
TRBJ2-3 | . | TRBV20-1 | many | TGCAGTGCTAGTTTGCGGGGCAGCACAGATACGCAGTATTTT | CSASLRGSTDTQYF
TRBJ1-2 | TRBD1 | TRBV25-1 | many | TGTGCCAGCAGTGACTGGACAGGGGGCTATGGCTACACCTTC | CASSDWTGGYGYTF
TRBJ1-5 | . | TRBV24-1 | . | TGTGCCACCAGTGATCTGGACAGTCATCAGCCCCAGCATTTT | CATSDLDSHQPQHF
TRBJ2-5 | . | TRBV7-9 | few | TGTGCCAGCAGCGGGCAGTGGGAGACCCAGTACTTC | CASSGQWETQYF
TRBJ2-7 | . | TRBV5-5 | many | TGTGCCAGCAGCCAGCCGGGGGACGAGCAGTACTTC | CASSQPGDEQYF
TRBJ1-4 | TRBD1 | TRBV5-1 | . | TGCGCCAGCAGCAGACAGGGGGGTGAAAAACTGTTTTTT | CASSRQGGEKLFF
TRBJ1-4 | . | TRBV12-3/TRBV12-4 | many | TGTGCCAGCATTCGGGACGGCGGCAAAAAACTGTTTTTT | CASIRDGGKKLFF
TRBJ2-5 | TRBD2 | TRBV5-4 | once | TGTGCCAGCAGCTTGGCCGGGACTAGCGGGAGCTCCCAAGAGACCCAGTACTTC | CASSLAGTSGSSQETQYF
TRBJ2-3 | . | TRBV7-7 | many | TGTGCCAGCTCGACAGGCCCAGATTGGGGAGATACGCAGTATTTT | CASSTGPDWGDTQYF
TRBJ2-2 | . | TRBV7-3 | many | TGTGCCAGCAGCTTAAACAGGGTCTCCGGGGAGCTGTTTTTT | CASSLNRVSGELFF
TRBJ2-7 | . | TRBV7-9 | many | TGTGCCAGCAGCTTAGCCGGCGTAGGGCAGTACTTC | CASSLAGVGQYF
TRBJ2-7 | . | TRBV7-9 | many | TGTGCCAGCAGCCCAGACATGAGCTCCTACGAGCAGTACTTC | CASSPDMSSYEQYF
TRBJ1-2 | TRBD1 | TRBV12-3/TRBV12-4 | . | TGTGCCAGCAGGGGGGGGAGGGGGCATCGCTATGGCTACACCTTC | CASRGGRGHRYGYTF
TRBJ2-7 | . | TRBV5-1 | . | TGCGCCAGCAGCTTGGCTTGGGACTCCTACGAGCAGTACTTC | CASSLAWDSYEQYF
TRBJ2-1 | . | TRBV4-2 | many | TGTGCCAGCAGCGCAATGCAGACGGGTGAGCAGTTCTTC | CASSAMQTGEQFF
TRBJ1-2 | . | TRBV20-1 | many | TGCAGTGCTAGAGTGTTCAGCACAGAGAACTATGGCTACACCTTC | CSARVFSTENYGYTF
TRBJ2-1 | . | TRBV7-2 | many | TGTGCCAGCAGCTTCCCGCGGGCAGATGAGCAGTTCTTC | CASSFPRADEQFF
TRBJ2-5 | . | TRBV5-7 | many | TGTGCCAGCAGCTTATTTGAGACCCAGTACTTC | CASSLFETQYF
TRBJ2-5 | . | TRBV6-1 | many | TGTGCCAGCAGCCCGACAGTGGAAGAGACCCAGTACTTC | CASSPTVEETQYF
TRBJ1-5 | . | TRBV20-1 | many | TGCAGTGCTAGTCGGACAGAATCTCAGCCCCAGCATTTT | CSASRTESQPQHF
TRBJ2-7 | . | TRBV5-5 | many | TGTGCCAGCAGCTTGGCCGACGGCTCCTACGAGCAGTACTTC | CASSLADGSYEQYF
TRBJ2-7 | TRBD1 | TRBV29-1 | many | TGCAGCGTTTTACCGGGACAGGGGACCTACGAGCAGTACTTC | CSVLPGQGTYEQYF
TRBJ2-3 | . | TRBV12-3/TRBV12-4 | many | TGTGCCAGCAGTCAGAGACGGGCAGATACGCAGTATTTT | CASSQRRADTQYF
TRBJ2-5 | TRBD2 | TRBV4-2 | few | TGTGCCAGCAGCCAAGGTACTAGCGGACAAGAGACCCAGTACTTC | CASSQGTSGQETQYF
TRBJ2-5 | . | TRBV20-1 | many | TGCAGTGCGAATACAGAAATTCAAGAGACCCAGTACTTC | CSANTEIQETQYF
TRBJ1-1 | . | TRBV6-1 | many | TGTGCCAGCAGTGAAAATATGGGGAGGGCAGGCACTGAAGCTTTCTTT | CASSENMGRAGTEAFF
TRBJ2-3 | TRBD2 | TRBV7-2 | many | TGTGCCAGCAGCTTGGGACTAGTAGGGGGCACAGATACGCAGTATTTT | CASSLGLVGGTDTQYF
TRBJ1-5 | TRBD1 | TRBV4-1 | . | TGCGCCAGCAGCCAAGATTTGGGAACAGGGGGTCAGCCCCAGCATTTT | CASSQDLGTGGQPQHF
TRBJ2-2 | . | TRBV2 | many | TGTGCCAGCAGTACCGAGGGGAGAACCGGGGAGCTGTTTTTT | CASSTEGRTGELFF
TRBJ2-3 | TRBD1 | TRBV12-3/TRBV12-4 | many | TGTGCCAGCAGTAATACAGGGGCAGATACGCAGTATTTT | CASSNTGADTQYF
TRBJ1-2 | TRBD1 | TRBV12-3/TRBV12-4 | medium-sized | TGTGCCAGCAGTCGGGGGGCAGGGGGCGCGGGTGGCTACACCTTC | CASSRGAGGAGGYTF
TRBJ2-6 | TRBD2 | TRBV7-2 | few | TGTGCCAGCAGCTTAGCGCGAGGGACTAGCGGGGGTTCTGGGGCCAACGTCCTGACTTTC | CASSLARGTSGGSGANVLTF
TRBJ1-1 | . | TRBV3-1 | many | TGTGCCAGCAGCAGAACCATGAACCTTGAAGCTTTCTTT | CASSRTMNLEAFF
TRBJ1-2 | . | TRBV4-3 | many | TGCGCCAGCAGCCAACTGGCGGGCGGAATCTTCTATGGCTACACCTTC | CASSQLAGGIFYGYTF